Described below is a single T cell receptor beta chain sequence and its context. Its matching antigen is unknown. Using unique molecular identifiers, the investigators prepared the TCRbeta library. TCRdb re-derived calls from the PCR reads in MiXCR, one entry per CDR3 protein. The data hold about 350,000 distinct CDR3 sequences, with about 17% observed a single time. The sample is drawn from a study of T-cell reconstitution after alpha-beta-depleted transplantation in children. The CDR3 has 15 residues. V lost 7 bases and J 6 bases, leaving 20 bases between the germline ends. Germline loops: CDR1 MNHNS, CDR2 SASEGT. Overall study findings and caveats: After transplant, at about two months, alpha-beta T cells were reportedly derived from several hundred expanded graft clones. T-cell counts and diversity were attributed mostly to newly produced T cells one year after transplant.

V gene TRBV6-1 combines with J gene TRBJ2-3; a possible D gene is TRBD1 (5 bases). This receptor was obtained from a male patient aged 2 to 9 who had a stem cell transplant for acute lymphoblastic leukemia, so the T cells may come from the graft donor. Sample: PBMCs, mostly from graft donor cells, taken 360 days after TCRalphabeta/CD19-depleted stem cell transplant. The CDR3 region is CASTPPRALGDTQYF. The CDR3 DNA reads as TGTGCCAGCACCCCCCCCAGGGCTTTGGGGGATACGCAGTATTTT.